The 5 T cell receptor beta chains in this list originate from one sample, sequenced in a study of blood T cell repertoires in COVID-19. The table came from immunoSEQ multiplex PCR; TCRdb's copy has only in-frame clones and leaves some out. The sample lists 90,000 to 120,000 clones, more than 70% occurring once. The material sequenced was peripheral blood. The source is a man between 65 and 85 years old with acute or convalescent COVID-19.

This clone was found a few times. This CDR3 is CASSPTSRSGNTIYF. CDR3 DNA: TGTGCCAGCAGTCCCACATCTCGCTCTGGAAACACCATATATTTT. The J gene is TRBJ1-3, the V gene TRBV6-5; D gene uncertain. This CDR3 comprises 15 residues. V was cut by 5 bases and J by 0 bases, with 11 bases left in between. Germline CDR1 MNHEY, CDR2 SVGAGI.

The chain links TRBV7-2 to TRBJ2-7; D perhaps matches TRBD2 (6 bases). The V end lost 5 bases, the J end lost 1 base, and 12 bases lay between the germline ends. This CDR3 region has 14 residues. In germline, CDR1 is SGHTA, CDR2 FQGNSA. CDR3 protein: CASSQDYRSYEQYF. In DNA, the CDR3 is TGTGCCAGCAGCCAGGACTACCGATCCTACGAGCAGTACTTC.

The V call is TRBV29-1, the J call TRBJ1-3; weak D call: TRBD1 (6 bases). V was shortened by 4 bases and J by 3 bases, with 10 bases between the two germline ends. CDR3 length equals 13 residues. CDR1 and CDR2 from the germline V gene are SQVTM and ANQGSEA. CDR3 sequence reads: CSVALDSGNTIYF. As DNA, the CDR3 is TGCAGCGTTGCCCTGGACAGTGGAAACACCATATATTTT.

The chain employs TRBV7-8 and TRBJ1-2; 7 nucleotides line up with TRBD1. This CDR3 is 13 amino acids long. The J segment lost 0 bases and the V segment lost 6 bases, leaving 1 base of the junction unmatched. Germline CDR1 is SGHVS and CDR2 is FQNEAQ. Here the CDR3 DNA reads TGTGCCAGCAGTACAGGGGCTAACTATGGCTACACCTTC. Its protein product is CASSTGANYGYTF.

This sequence joins TRBV12-5 and TRBJ1-2, with unresolved D. This CDR3 comprises 18 residues. CDR1 and CDR2 (germline): LGHNT, FRNRAP. The ends were cut back, 0 bases at V and 1 base at J, with 18 bases in the middle. CDR3 sequence: CASGLVALRGQFNYGYTF. The CDR3 nucleotides are TGTGCTAGTGGTTTGGTTGCCCTGCGGGGTCAGTTTAACTATGGCTACACCTTC.